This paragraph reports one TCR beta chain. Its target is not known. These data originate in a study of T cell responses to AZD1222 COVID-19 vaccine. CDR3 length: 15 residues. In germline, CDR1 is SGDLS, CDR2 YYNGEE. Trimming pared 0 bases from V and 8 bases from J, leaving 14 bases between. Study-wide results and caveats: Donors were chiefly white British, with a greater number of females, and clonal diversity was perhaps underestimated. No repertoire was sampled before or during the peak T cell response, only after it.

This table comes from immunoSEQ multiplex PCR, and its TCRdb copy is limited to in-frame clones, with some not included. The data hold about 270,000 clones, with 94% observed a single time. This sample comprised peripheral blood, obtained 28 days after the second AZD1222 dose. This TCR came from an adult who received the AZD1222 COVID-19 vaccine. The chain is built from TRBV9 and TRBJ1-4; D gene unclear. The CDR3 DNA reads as TGTGCCAGCAGCGTAGGGCCTGGGGATTACGAAAAACTGTTTTTT. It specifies CASSVGPGDYEKLFF.